Shown below are 4 T cell receptor beta chains from a single sample sequenced in a study of T cell changes during pregnancy in multiple sclerosis. Sequencing used immunoSEQ multiplex PCR; TCRdb keeps in-frame clones, though not all of them. Among tens of thousands of clones, 90% to 95% were seen once, and the ten largest hold roughly 4.7%. The specimen was CD8+ T cells from peripheral blood mononuclear cells, collected in the first trimester of pregnancy. Receptor source: a female donor with multiple sclerosis, enrolled in a pregnancy study.

This clone was detected only once. The J gene is TRBJ2-1, the V gene TRBV7-9, with 8 nucleotides matching TRBD2. CDR1 is SEHNR, CDR2 FQNEAQ, per germline (reference sequence). V lost 5 bases and J lost 2; bases outside the gene matches: 5. This CDR3 region has 15 residues. The CDR3 here is CASSERTSPYNEQFF. CDR3 DNA sequence: TGTGCCAGCAGCGAACGGACTAGCCCCTACAATGAGCAGTTCTTC. The whole variable domain, filled in from reference TRBV7-9 and TRBJ2-1, reads DTGVSQNPRHKITKRGQNVTFRCDPISEHNRLYWYRQTLGQGPEFLTYFQNEAQLEKSRLLSDRFSAERPKGSFSTLEIQRTEQGDSAMYLCASSERTSPYNEQFFGPGTRLTVL.

The chain links TRBV9 to TRBJ2-1, with D perhaps TRBD2 (5 bases). Germline CDR1 SGDLS, CDR2 YYNGEE. The ends were cut back, 0 bases at V and 0 bases at J, with 10 bases in the middle. The CDR3 spans 16 residues. CDR3 sequence (DNA): TGTGCCAGCAGCGTAGTCGGCACTAGCTCCTACAATGAGCAGTTCTTC. It encodes CASSVVGTSSYNEQFF.

V usage is TRBV29-1 and J usage is TRBJ1-2, with TRBD1 matching over 8 bases. The CDR3 contains 15 residues. Germline CDR1 SQVTM, CDR2 ANQGSEA. Trimming at V came to 4 bases and at J to 4 bases, leaving 11 bases not matched to a gene. CDR3 region: CSVVSLGQGAYGYTF. The CDR3 region has the DNA TGCAGCGTTGTCTCCCTAGGGCAGGGGGCCTATGGCTACACCTTC.

V and J are TRBV10-1 and TRBJ1-2; D is undetermined. V was pared by 6 bases and J by 7 bases, with 18 bases between. The CDR3 covers 14 residues. Germline CDR1 reads WNHNN; CDR2 reads SYGVQD (reference sequence). The CDR3 region has the DNA TGCGCCAGCAGCCTGGGCCCCCTCGTCGTTGGCTACACCTTC. Translating gives CASSLGPLVVGYTF.